One and the same sample provided the 18 T cell receptor beta chains below, sequenced in a study of T cell repertoires in cytomegalovirus infection. Their recognized antigens are unknown. TCRdb fed the reads into MiXCR, producing one record per CDR3 protein. The table lists about 130,000 distinct CDR3 sequences, roughly a quarter of them singletons, with 34% in the top ten. Input material: PBMCs, sequenced either directly or after in vitro stimulation (not recorded which). The receptors stem from a human donor in good health (CMV status not recorded). Some clones in this sample may be carry-over from other donors' samples.

This sequence joins TRBV29-1 and TRBJ2-3; TRBD2 matches at 13 bases. The CDR3 sequence is 15 residues long. V was clipped by 4 bases and J by 3 bases; unmatched bases: 4. Germline V gives CDR1 SQVTM, CDR2 ANQGSEA. CDR3 sequence (DNA): TGCAGCGTTGGACTAGCGGGAGGAGGTACAGATACGCAGTATTTT. It yields the protein CSVGLAGGGTDTQYF.

This clonotype showed up many times. The chain has TRBV12-3 or TRBV12-4 and TRBJ1-4; D might be TRBD1 (5 bases). The CDR3 spans 14 residues. Between the trimmed V and J ends, which lost 4 bases and 1 base, there was a span of 7 bases. CDR3: CASSWGETNEKLFF. CDR3 nucleotides: TGTGCCAGCAGTTGGGGGGAAACTAATGAAAAACTGTTTTTT.

V is TRBV24-1 and J is TRBJ2-1, with a possible D match to TRBD1 (6 bases). Looked up from germline, CDR1 is KGHDR and CDR2 is SFDVKD. V was trimmed by 0 bases and J by 5 bases, leaving 19 bases between them. The CDR3 is 18 amino acids. The CDR3: CATSDLDAGERGNNEQFF. CDR3 DNA: TGTGCCACCAGTGATTTGGACGCAGGGGAAAGAGGTAACAATGAGCAGTTCTTC.

J is TRBJ1-1 and V is TRBV29-1; possible D gene TRBD1, 5 bases. Trimming removed 4 bases from V and 10 bases from J, with 19 bases in between. Germline values: CDR1 SQVTM, CDR2 ANQGSEA. This CDR3 has 13 residues. CDR3 nucleotides: TGCAGCGTTGTCAGGATGGGGGGGTTTGGAGCTTTCTTT. This translates into CSVVRMGGFGAFF.

This clonotype was picked up many times. The chain carries TRBV7-8 and TRBJ1-1, with D hard to call. The CDR3 is 13 amino acids. V shed 5 bases and J shed 4 bases, with 11 bases lying between them. CDR1 and CDR2 from the germline V gene are SGHVS and FQNEAQ. CDR3 protein: CASSPLSGTEAFF. The CDR3 DNA follows: TGTGCCAGCAGCCCCCTGTCGGGCACTGAAGCTTTCTTT.

The chain employs TRBV7-2 and TRBJ2-7; weak D call: TRBD2 (5 bases). Germline V gives CDR1 SGHTA, CDR2 FQGNSA. The CDR3 totals 14 residues. V was cut by 5 bases and J by 2 bases, with 13 bases left in between. DNA for the CDR3: TGTGCCAGCAGCATGGTAGCGAGAGCCTACGAGCAGTACTTC. Translating it yields CASSMVARAYEQYF.

The J gene is TRBJ1-1, the V gene TRBV28; D gene uncertain. Trimming left V 8 bases short and J 3 bases short, with 13 bases between. Looked up from germline, CDR1 is MDHEN and CDR2 is SYDVKM. The CDR3 totals 13 residues. The CDR3 DNA reads as TGTGCCAGCGCGACCGGGCACCACACTGAAGCTTTCTTT. Residues: CASATGHHTEAFF.

The chain uses TRBV20-1 and TRBJ2-1; 10 positions match TRBD2. With 5 bases clipped from V and 5 bases from J, the junction kept 6 bases outside the gene matches. CDR3 length: 14 amino acids. Germline CDR1 DFQATT, CDR2 SNEGSKA (reference sequence). CDR3 DNA: TGCAGTGCTGGAAGCGGGAGGGGAAACAATGAGCAGTTCTTC. This codes for CSAGSGRGNNEQFF.

J is TRBJ2-3 and V is TRBV12-3 or TRBV12-4, with D perhaps matching TRBD2 (6 bases). This CDR3 has 13 residues. With 7 bases removed from V and 7 bases from J, the gap between germline ends came to 15 bases. This chain's CDR3 is CASIAPGVNTQYF. The CDR3 region has the DNA TGTGCCAGCATTGCCCCGGGAGTGAATACGCAGTATTTT.

This clonotype is a singleton in its sample. J is TRBJ1-4 and V is TRBV6-5; D not certain. The germline V gene has CDR1 MNHEY and CDR2 SVGAGI. The CDR3 consists of 15 residues. Deletions cut 0 bases from V and 8 bases from J, with 13 bases between. CDR3 protein: CASSYSRQPGEKLFF. CDR3 in DNA: TGTGCCAGCAGTTACTCGCGGCAGCCTGGAGAAAAACTGTTTTTT.

This clonotype has more than one count but fewer than ten. The chain has TRBV29-1 and TRBJ2-1; 9 bases map to TRBD2. This CDR3 spans 15 amino acids. Germline V gene sequence: CDR1 SQVTM, CDR2 ANQGSEA. Unmatched junction bases numbered 12, after V lost 8 bases and J lost 4 bases. CDR3 nucleotide sequence: TGCAGCTCCGTAGCGGGAGAACCCATTTACAATGAGCAGTTCTTC. It translates to CSSVAGEPIYNEQFF.

The V and J genes are TRBV6-1 and TRBJ2-2, with 14 nucleotides matching TRBD2. J gave up 7 bases and V 5 bases, and 12 bases lay outside the gene matches. The CDR3 length is 18 residues. Germline lookup yields CDR1 MNHNS and CDR2 SASEGT. CDR3 sequence: CASSPGTSGRFSSGELFF. The DNA for the CDR3 is TGTGCCAGCAGTCCTGGGACTAGCGGGAGATTTAGTAGCGGGGAGCTGTTTTTT.

This clonotype showed up just a few times. The J gene is TRBJ2-1, the V gene TRBV19, with TRBD2 as a possible D gene (5 bases). CDR3 length: 15 residues. With 3 bases removed from V and 2 bases from J, the gap between germline ends came to 11 bases. Looked up from germline, CDR1 is LNHDA and CDR2 is SQIVND (reference sequence). As DNA, the CDR3 is TGTGCCAGTAGTATCCCGGGGAATGCCTACAATGAGCAGTTCTTC. Protein sequence: CASSIPGNAYNEQFF.

The rearrangement links TRBV29-1 to TRBJ1-2; TRBD1 matches 9 bases. The trim removed 7 bases at V and 3 bases at J, leaving 6 bases unmatched. CDR3 length: 13 amino acids. Germline CDR1 SQVTM, CDR2 ANQGSEA. The CDR3 DNA sequence: TGCAGCGGGAAAACAGGGGGCGACTATGGCTACACCTTC. Its protein is CSGKTGGDYGYTF.

The gene calls are TRBV20-1 and TRBJ2-2; 7 bases map to TRBD2. Germline V gene lookup returns CDR1 DFQATT and CDR2 SNEGSKA (reference sequence). This CDR3 comprises 15 residues. The V gene end was trimmed by 6 bases and the J gene end by 0 bases; junction bases not matched to a gene: 7. In DNA form, the CDR3 reads TGCAGTGCAACTAGCGCCCTTGCGAACACCGGGGAGCTGTTTTTT. Protein sequence: CSATSALANTGELFF.

In this sample, this clonotype turned up once. V is TRBV6-6 and J is TRBJ2-2; either TRBD1 or TRBD2 may fit D (6 bases each). Germline loops: CDR1 MNHNY, CDR2 SVGAGI (reference sequence). Trimming stripped 6 bases from V and 4 bases from J, with 12 bases between. This CDR3 contains 14 residues. CDR3 residues: CASRQGGVTGELFF. The DNA of the CDR3 is TGTGCCAGCAGACAGGGCGGGGTCACCGGGGAGCTGTTTTTT.

The V call is TRBV3-1, the J call TRBJ1-2; the D gene is possibly TRBD1 (5 bases). Looked up from germline, CDR1 is LGHDT and CDR2 is YNNKEL (reference sequence). The V and J ends lost 3 bases and 5 bases respectively, with 16 bases between them. The CDR3 runs 15 residues. CDR3 in amino acids: CASSHDRALGYGYTF. DNA of the CDR3: TGTGCCAGCAGCCACGACAGAGCCCTGGGGTATGGCTACACCTTC. The full variable domain, rest sourced from reference TRBV3-1 and TRBJ1-2, is DTAVSQTPKYLVTQMGNDKSIKCEQNLGHDTMYWYKQDSKKFLKIMFSYNNKELIINETVPNRFSPKSPDKAHLNLHINSLELGDSAVYFCASSHDRALGYGYTFGSGTRLTVV.

This chain connects TRBV7-2 to TRBJ2-7; D is uncertain. The germline V gene encodes CDR1 SGHTA and CDR2 FQGNSA. This CDR3 region has 10 residues. The V and J ends lost 3 bases and 4 bases respectively, with 1 base between them. DNA of the CDR3: TGTGCCAGCAGCTTTTACGAGCAGTACGTC. It yields the protein CASSFYEQYV.